This record covers a single TCR beta chain. What it binds is unknown. The data originate from a study of blood T cells in healthy people across ages. General study results and limits: As naive T cell percentage varied, TCR beta diversity correlated strongly with it.

The CDR3 totals 15 residues. V trimming: 5 bases; J trimming: 4 bases; junction bases outside the gene matches: 8. CDR1 SGHAT and CDR2 FQNNGV come from the germline V gene. Together with a sample-barcoded 5' primer, a J-beta primer mix was included in a second PCR lasting about 7 to 11 cycles. All cDNA molecules were each tagged by a template-switch adaptor with 12 random nucleotides. TCRdb fed the 5' RACE reads into MiXCR, producing one record per CDR3 protein. The sample has 700,000 to 900,000 distinct CDR3 sequences; approximately 55% are singletons. The receptor was isolated from a man aged 80 or over in good health. This rearrangement joins TRBV11-2 to TRBJ2-1, with 7 positions matching TRBD2. Sequencing was performed on blood. The CDR3 protein is CASSALTGGYNEQFF. The CDR3 bases are TGTGCCAGCAGCGCCCTGACGGGAGGTTACAATGAGCAGTTCTTC.